This T cell receptor (beta chain) was found in a study of T cell responses to AZD1222 COVID-19 vaccine. Regarding the study as a whole: Spike-specific TCRs gained breadth and depth after people received two AZD1222 doses. Nearly half of spike-specific TCRs reportedly go after variant regions that carry no mutations. Sampling captured repertoires only after the peak T cell response. The span of vaccine-associated CD4 TCRs extended across spike, with dominance at 160-218 and 743-854.

Profiled with immunoSEQ multiplex PCR; TCRdb holds only in-frame clones, not every one. This table holds 180,000 or so clones, 94% found once. This clone was counted between two and nine times. Antigen unknown. CDR1 is SQVTM, CDR2 ANQGSEA, per germline. The CDR3 has 12 amino acids. Trimming removed 4 bases at V and 5 bases at J, with 11 bases between. This sample comprised peripheral blood, obtained on day 0 of AZD1222 vaccination. This rearrangement joins TRBV29-1 to TRBJ2-5, with a weak D call TRBD1 (7 bases). The sequence derives from an adult in good health. The CDR3 bases are TGCAGCGTTGCGGAGGGACAGGAGACCCAGTACTTC. Its translation is CSVAEGQETQYF.